Following are 15 T cell receptor beta chains from one sample sequenced in a study of cytomegalovirus exposure and HLA in healthy donors. PCR primers comprised 60 Vbeta and 13 Jbeta primers. The table came from immunoSEQ multiplex PCR; TCRdb's copy has only in-frame clones and leaves some out. The repertoire has over 150,000 clones, roughly 76% of them found once; the top ten carry about 12%. Sequencing used PBMCs. The receptor source for this set is a woman in her fifties or sixties in good health and CMV-seronegative.

The rearrangement uses TRBV6-5 and TRBJ2-7, with 8 bases identical to TRBD1. CDR3 size: 14 residues. Germline CDR1 and CDR2: MNHEY and SVGAGI. The junction had 6 bases not matched to a gene; V was cut back by 5 bases and J by 3 bases. The CDR3 bases are TGTGCCAGCAGTAGCACCGGGACAGGCTACGAGCAGTACTTC. This gives the protein CASSSTGTGYEQYF.

In DNA form, the CDR3 reads TGTGCCAGCAGTTACGATAGATGGGGGAGGAAAGAGACCCAGTACTTC. Translation gives CASSYDRWGRKETQYF. V is TRBV6-5 and J is TRBJ2-5; D might be TRBD2 (6 bases). The CDR3 consists of 16 residues. Germline CDR1 reads MNHEY; CDR2 reads SVGAGI. The V and J ends lost 2 bases and 3 bases respectively, with 16 bases between them.

V is TRBV25-1 and J is TRBJ2-7; D not resolved. V lost 3 bases, J lost 6 bases, and 6 bases lay in between. CDR1 is MGHDK and CDR2 is SYGVNS in the germline V gene. The CDR3 length is 11 residues. The CDR3 DNA sequence: TGTGCCAGCAGTGACGGAGCCGAGCAGTACTTC. Protein product: CASSDGAEQYF.

CDR3 sequence: CASSLVVAGGQETQYF. For the CDR3, the DNA is TGCGCCAGCAGCTTGGTGGTAGCGGGGGGGCAAGAGACCCAGTACTTC. The gene calls are TRBV5-1 and TRBJ2-5; 11 bases align to TRBD2. CDR1 and CDR2 from the germline V gene are SGHRS and YFSETQ. The CDR3 consists of 16 residues. V lost 0 bases, J lost 2 bases, and 3 bases stayed unmatched.

This chain joins TRBV2 and TRBJ1-1, with 7 bases identical to TRBD1. Germline assignment: CDR1 SNHLY and CDR2 FYNNEI. Unmatched junction bases numbered 18, after V lost 9 bases and J lost 8 bases. This CDR3 region has 15 residues. CDR3 loop: CASRRDSGPEGEAFF. The CDR3 DNA is TGTGCCAGTCGCCGGGACAGCGGGCCTGAGGGAGAAGCTTTCTTT.

In nucleotides, the CDR3 is TGTGCCAGCAGCTCTAGGGGGCGGGGGGTCACAGATACGCAGTATTTT. It codes for CASSSRGRGVTDTQYF. The V and J genes are TRBV7-2 and TRBJ2-3; D might be TRBD2 (8 bases). Germline lookup yields CDR1 SGHTA and CDR2 FQGNSA. V gave up 4 bases and J gave up 2 bases, with 16 bases separating them. The CDR3 extends over 16 amino acids.

This rearrangement joins TRBV5-1 to TRBJ1-1, with 9 nucleotides matching TRBD1. V shed 3 bases and J 5 bases; nucleotides not matched to a gene: 8. This CDR3 contains 15 residues. Looked up from germline, CDR1 is SGHRS and CDR2 is YFSETQ. The CDR3 sequence: CASSYWTGEVTEAFF. The CDR3 DNA sequence: TGCGCCAGCAGCTACTGGACAGGGGAAGTGACTGAAGCTTTCTTT.

CDR3 sequence (DNA): TGTGCCAGCAGTTCGTTTCAGGGAATTGAGCAGCCCCAGCATTTT. Its protein is CASSSFQGIEQPQHF. The chain carries TRBV28 and TRBJ1-5; perhaps TRBD1 as D (5 bases). V was trimmed by 4 bases and J by 7 bases, leaving 17 bases between them. This CDR3 has 15 residues. CDR1 is MDHEN and CDR2 is SYDVKM in the germline V gene.

The chain links TRBV4-3 to TRBJ2-5; 13 bases line up with TRBD2. The tail of the sequence fits TRBJ2-7 better, so the J call may be wrong. The length of the CDR3 is 18 residues. The V gene's germline CDR1 is LGHNA and CDR2 YSLEER. In nucleotides, the CDR3 is TGCGCCAGCAGCCAAGCCCTGACTAGCGGGAGGTTTTATTACGAGCAGTACTTC. Translation gives CASSQALTSGRFYYEQYF.

This chain uses TRBV30 with TRBJ2-7; 10 positions agree with TRBD1. Trimming cost V 0 bases and J 2 bases; bases outside gene matches: 1. CDR3 size: 14 residues. Germline CDR1 GTSNPN, CDR2 SVGIG (reference sequence). CDR3 amino acids: CAWSVGTGAYEQYF. DNA for the CDR3: TGTGCCTGGAGTGTAGGGACAGGGGCCTACGAGCAGTACTTC.

The chain joins TRBV30 to TRBJ1-2, with a weak D call TRBD1 (5 bases). Germline assignment: CDR1 GTSNPN and CDR2 SVGIG (reference sequence). This CDR3 region has 14 residues. The V end was cut by 2 bases, the J end by 0 bases, with 10 bases between. The CDR3 here is CAWSLGGTNYGYTF. The CDR3, as DNA: TGTGCCTGGAGTCTGGGGGGGACTAACTATGGCTACACCTTC.

The V gene is TRBV30, the J gene TRBJ2-5, with 7 bases identical to TRBD2. V trimming: 0 bases; J trimming: 5 bases; junction bases outside the gene matches: 9. The CDR3 contains 15 residues. Per germline, CDR1 GTSNPN and CDR2 SVGIG (reference sequence). In nucleotides, the CDR3 is TGTGCCTGGAGTGTACAGCGGGGCCCCCGGGAGACCCAGTACTTC. Translating gives CAWSVQRGPRETQYF.

This clone was counted between two and nine times. The rearrangement uses TRBV4-3 and TRBJ2-1, with 10 bases identical to TRBD2. The CDR3 runs to 17 residues. Germline assignment: CDR1 LGHNA and CDR2 YSLEER. Trimming at V came to 1 base and at J to 4 bases, leaving 7 bases not matched to a gene. CDR3 nucleotides: TGCGCCAGCAGCCAAGGAGGCCCAGCGGGAGGGTACAATGAGCAGTTCTTC. This encodes CASSQGGPAGGYNEQFF.

The chain couples TRBV5-1 to TRBJ2-5; 13 bases line up with TRBD2. Per germline, CDR1 SGHRS and CDR2 YFSETQ. J lost 1 base, V lost 8 bases, and 5 bases had no gene match. This CDR3 comprises 15 residues. CDR3 sequence reads: CASLTSGGPQETQYF. DNA of the CDR3: TGCGCCAGTCTGACTAGCGGGGGGCCCCAAGAGACCCAGTACTTC.

This chain links TRBV5-8 with TRBJ2-7; possibly TRBD1 for D (5 bases). Germline V gene data show CDR1 as SGHTS and CDR2 as YDEGEE. V dropped 0 bases and J dropped 6 bases, with 16 bases sitting between them. CDR3 length: 15 residues. CDR3 nucleotides: TGTGCCAGCAGCTTGGCCGTTGTGCAGGGCTTCGAGCAGTACTTC. It specifies CASSLAVVQGFEQYF.